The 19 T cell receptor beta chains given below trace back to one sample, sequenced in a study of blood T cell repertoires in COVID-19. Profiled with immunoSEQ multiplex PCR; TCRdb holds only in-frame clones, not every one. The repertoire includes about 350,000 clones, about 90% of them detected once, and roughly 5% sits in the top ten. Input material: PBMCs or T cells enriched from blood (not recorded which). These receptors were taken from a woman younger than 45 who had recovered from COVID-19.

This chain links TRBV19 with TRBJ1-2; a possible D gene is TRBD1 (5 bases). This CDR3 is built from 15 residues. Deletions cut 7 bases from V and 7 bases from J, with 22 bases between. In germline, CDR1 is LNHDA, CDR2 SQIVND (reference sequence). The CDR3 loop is CASTVGGPWVVGYTF. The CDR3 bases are TGTGCCAGTACCGTGGGGGGACCCTGGGTCGTTGGCTACACCTTC.

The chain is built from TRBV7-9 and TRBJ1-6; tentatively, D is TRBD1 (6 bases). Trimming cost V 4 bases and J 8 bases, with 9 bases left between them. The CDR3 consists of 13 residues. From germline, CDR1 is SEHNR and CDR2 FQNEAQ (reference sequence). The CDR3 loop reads CASSSRQDSPLHF. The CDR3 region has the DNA TGTGCCAGCAGCTCCAGACAGGATTCACCCCTCCACTTT.

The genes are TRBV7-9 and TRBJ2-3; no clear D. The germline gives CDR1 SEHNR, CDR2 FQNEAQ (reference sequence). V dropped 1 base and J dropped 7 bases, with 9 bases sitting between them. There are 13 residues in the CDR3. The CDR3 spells CASSLEPTYTQYF. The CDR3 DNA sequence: TGTGCCAGCAGCTTAGAGCCAACCTATACGCAGTATTTT.

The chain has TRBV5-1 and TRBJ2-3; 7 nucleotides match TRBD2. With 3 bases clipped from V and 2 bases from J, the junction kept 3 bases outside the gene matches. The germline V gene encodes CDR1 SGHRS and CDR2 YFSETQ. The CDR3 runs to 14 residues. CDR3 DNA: TGCGCCAGCAGCTGGACTAGAAACACAGATACGCAGTATTTT. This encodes CASSWTRNTDTQYF.

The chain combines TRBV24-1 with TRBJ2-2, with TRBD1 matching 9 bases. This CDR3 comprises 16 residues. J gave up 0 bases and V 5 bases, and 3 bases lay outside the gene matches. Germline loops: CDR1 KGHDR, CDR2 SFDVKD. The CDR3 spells CATSAWTGANTGELFF. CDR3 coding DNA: TGTGCCACCAGTGCTTGGACAGGGGCGAACACCGGGGAGCTGTTTTTT.

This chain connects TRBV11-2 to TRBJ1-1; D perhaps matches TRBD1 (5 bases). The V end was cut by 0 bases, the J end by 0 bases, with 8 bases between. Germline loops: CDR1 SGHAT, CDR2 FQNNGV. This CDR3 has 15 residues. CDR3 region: CASSLEAGMNTEAFF. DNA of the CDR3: TGTGCCAGCAGCTTAGAGGCAGGGATGAACACTGAAGCTTTCTTT.

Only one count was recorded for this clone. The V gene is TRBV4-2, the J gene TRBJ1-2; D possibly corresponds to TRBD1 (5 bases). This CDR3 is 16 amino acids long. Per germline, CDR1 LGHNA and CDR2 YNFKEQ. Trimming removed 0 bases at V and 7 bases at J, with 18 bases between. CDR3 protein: CASSQDLVGGRGGYTF. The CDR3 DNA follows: TGTGCCAGCAGCCAAGATTTAGTCGGGGGAAGAGGTGGCTACACCTTC.

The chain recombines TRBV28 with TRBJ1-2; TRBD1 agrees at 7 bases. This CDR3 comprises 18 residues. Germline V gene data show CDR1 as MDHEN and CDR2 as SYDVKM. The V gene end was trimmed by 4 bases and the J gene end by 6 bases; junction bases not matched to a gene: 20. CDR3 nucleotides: TGTGCCAGCAGTTCTTTTTCGGGCGCGACAGGGCTTATGGATGGCTACACCTTC. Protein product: CASSSFSGATGLMDGYTF.

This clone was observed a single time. The CDR3 nucleotides are TGTGCTAGTGGTTTCATTACCGGGACTAATGAAAAACTGTTTTTT. This gives the protein CASGFITGTNEKLFF. The chain is built from TRBV12-5 and TRBJ1-4, with D uncertain. The CDR3 consists of 15 residues. Germline lookup yields CDR1 LGHNT and CDR2 FRNRAP. V lost 3 bases and J lost 2, with 10 bases in between.

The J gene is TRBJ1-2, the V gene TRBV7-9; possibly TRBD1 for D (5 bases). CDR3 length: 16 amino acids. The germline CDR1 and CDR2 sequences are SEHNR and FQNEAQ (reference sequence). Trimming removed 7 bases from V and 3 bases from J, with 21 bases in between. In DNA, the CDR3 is TGTGCCAGCAACCAGTGGGGGGTCTCTCGTGACTATGGCTACACCTTC. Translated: CASNQWGVSRDYGYTF.

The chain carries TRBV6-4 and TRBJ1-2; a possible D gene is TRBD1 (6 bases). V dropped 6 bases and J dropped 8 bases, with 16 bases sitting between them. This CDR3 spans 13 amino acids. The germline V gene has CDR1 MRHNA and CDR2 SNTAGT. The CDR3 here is CASRLRGARGYTF. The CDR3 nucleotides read TGTGCCAGCAGACTTCGGGGGGCGAGGGGCTACACCTTC.

The CDR3 bases are TGCGCCAGCAGCATGGGCGAGGGCCATGGCTACACCTTC. Translation gives CASSMGEGHGYTF. The chain couples TRBV5-1 to TRBJ1-2, with unresolved D. CDR1 SGHRS and CDR2 YFSETQ come from the germline V gene. The CDR3 is made up of 13 amino acids. Trimming took 4 bases from V and 6 from J, leaving 13 bases between them.

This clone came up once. The CDR3 is CAWSSAPNYGYTF. The CDR3 DNA follows: TGTGCCTGGAGCAGTGCCCCTAACTATGGCTACACCTTC. The rearrangement links TRBV30 to TRBJ1-2; D remains ambiguous. The V gene lost 3 bases and the J gene lost 0 bases, with 8 bases spanning the gap. Germline V gene lookup returns CDR1 GTSNPN and CDR2 SVGIG (reference sequence). The CDR3 has 13 residues.

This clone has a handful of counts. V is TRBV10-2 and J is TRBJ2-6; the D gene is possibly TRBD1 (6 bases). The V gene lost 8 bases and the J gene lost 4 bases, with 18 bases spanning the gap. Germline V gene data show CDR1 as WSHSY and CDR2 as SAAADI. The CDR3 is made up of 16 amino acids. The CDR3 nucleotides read TGCGCCAGCCATCACCACAGGGTTCCCGGGGCCAACGTCCTGACTTTC. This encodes CASHHHRVPGANVLTF.

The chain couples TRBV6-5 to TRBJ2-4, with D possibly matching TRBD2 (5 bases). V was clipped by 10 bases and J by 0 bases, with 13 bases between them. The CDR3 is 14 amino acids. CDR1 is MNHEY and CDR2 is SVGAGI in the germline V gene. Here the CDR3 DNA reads TGTGCCACTAGGACTGTGCTAGCCAAAAACATTCAGTACTTC. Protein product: CATRTVLAKNIQYF.

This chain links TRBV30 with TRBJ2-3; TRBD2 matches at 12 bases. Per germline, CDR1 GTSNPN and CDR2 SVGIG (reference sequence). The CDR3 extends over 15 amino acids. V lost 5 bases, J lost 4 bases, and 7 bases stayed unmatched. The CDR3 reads CAWGPSGGAPDTQYF. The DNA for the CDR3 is TGTGCCTGGGGTCCTAGCGGGGGGGCCCCAGATACGCAGTATTTT.

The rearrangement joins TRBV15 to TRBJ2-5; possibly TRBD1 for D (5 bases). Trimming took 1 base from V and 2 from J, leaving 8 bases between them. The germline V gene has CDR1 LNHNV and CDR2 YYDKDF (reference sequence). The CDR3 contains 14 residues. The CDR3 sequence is CATSRGRQQETQYF. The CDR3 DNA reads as TGTGCCACCAGCAGAGGCCGACAGCAAGAGACCCAGTACTTC.

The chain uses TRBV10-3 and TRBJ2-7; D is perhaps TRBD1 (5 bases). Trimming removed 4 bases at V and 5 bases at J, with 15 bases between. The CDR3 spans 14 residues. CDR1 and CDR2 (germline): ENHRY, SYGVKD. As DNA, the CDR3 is TGTGCCATCAGTGGGCAGGGTACATTGGACGAGCAGTACTTC. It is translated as CAISGQGTLDEQYF.

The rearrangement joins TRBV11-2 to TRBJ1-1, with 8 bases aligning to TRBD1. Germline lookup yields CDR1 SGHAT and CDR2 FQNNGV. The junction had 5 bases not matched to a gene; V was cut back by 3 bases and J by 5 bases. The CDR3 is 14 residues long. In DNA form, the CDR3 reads TGTGCCAGCAGCTTCTGGACAGGGACAACTGAAGCTTTCTTT. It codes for CASSFWTGTTEAFF.